This T cell receptor (beta chain) was documented in a study of Ad26.COV2.S vaccination and SARS-CoV-2 variants. Germline V gene data show CDR1 as SQVTM and CDR2 as ANQGSEA. J was trimmed by 3 bases and V by 5 bases; bases with no gene match: 3. This CDR3 has 14 residues. Stated treatment: 15 to 20 received Ad26.COV2.S at low or high dose, single or two shots; several received placebo; per-sample allocation not given. The samples were gathered on day 63 after the first injection of vaccine or placebo. Produced via immunoSEQ multiplex PCR; TCRdb's table is partial and in-frame only. Here the sample spans about 680,000 clones, approximately 88% being singletons.

V gene TRBV29-1 combines with J gene TRBJ2-5, with 13 bases lining up with TRBD2. This material consisted of peripheral blood, taken in a trial of Ad26.COV2.S vaccine versus placebo. This receptor was taken from a person between 18 and 60 years old who received the Ad26.COV2.S COVID-19 vaccine or a placebo. DNA for the CDR3: TGCAGCGTTTCCGGGACTAGCGGGGAAGAGACCCAGTACTTC. This translates into CSVSGTSGEETQYF.